This T cell receptor (beta chain) was captured in a study of blood T cell repertoires in COVID-19. The CDR3 sequence is 18 residues long. With V trimmed by 1 base and J by 5 bases, 15 bases remained unmatched. Per germline, CDR1 KGHSH and CDR2 LQKENI. Sequencing was performed with immunoSEQ multiplex PCR; in TCRdb, only in-frame clones are kept and a portion is missing. The sample lists roughly 67,000 clones, 65% to 90% seen once, with over 5% in the top ten. Material: peripheral blood. The TCR sequence derives from an older woman with acute or convalescent COVID-19. The J gene is TRBJ1-2, the V gene TRBV18; TRBD1 matches 8 bases. CDR3 sequence: CASSPRPDRAQLLYGYTF. The CDR3 DNA follows: TGTGCCAGCTCACCACGCCCGGACAGGGCTCAATTATTGTATGGCTACACCTTC.